This TCR beta chain came from a study of T cells in localized non-small cell lung cancer. Study-wide points: Uninvolved adjacent lung showed the highest T cell clonality, exceeding tumor.

Unmatched junction bases numbered 4, after V lost 5 bases and J lost 6 bases. This CDR3 has 15 amino acids. Germline V CDR1 and CDR2: SGHTA, FQGNSA. In regard to this clone: Its antigen is undetermined.

Clones were sequenced by immunoSEQ multiplex PCR, and TCRdb holds only the in-frame ones, with some missing. The repertoire holds around 50,000 clones, around four fifths seen once, with just under 20% in the top ten. The material sequenced was peripheral blood, taken before any cancer treatment. This TCR came from a female donor of 60 years or more with stage II squamous cell lung carcinoma. V is TRBV7-2 and J is TRBJ2-1, with 13 bases lining up with TRBD2. Here the CDR3 DNA reads TGTGCCAGCAGCCCGAGGACTAGCGGGGGCAATGAGCAGTTCTTC. Residues: CASSPRTSGGNEQFF.